This entry lists 28 T cell receptor beta chains sequenced from one sample in a study of T cells in Graves' hyperthyroidism and ophthalmopathy. From RNA transcripts, TCR beta CDR3 regions were amplified. During a first-round RT-PCR of the TCR CDR3, the HTBI primer set was used. TCRdb passed the multiplex PCR reads through MiXCR, listing each CDR3 protein once. Here the sample spans about 700,000 distinct CDR3 sequences, about 45% being singletons. Sequencing was performed on peripheral blood or thyroid tissue (not recorded which). The receptors shown here come from an adult man with Graves' disease, either hyperthyroidism or ophthalmopathy (not recorded which).

This clonotype was observed a few times. The V and J genes are TRBV6-5 and TRBJ1-2; no clear D. This CDR3 has 11 residues. CDR1 is MNHEY, CDR2 SVGAGI, per germline. V was cut by 8 bases and J by 4 bases, with 8 bases left in between. Here the CDR3 DNA reads TGTGCCAGCCACTCCGGCTATGGCTACACCTTC. Residues: CASHSGYGYTF.

The chain has TRBV6-5 and TRBJ1-1; no definite D call. Germline-derived CDR1 and CDR2 are MNHEY and SVGAGI. The CDR3 totals 13 residues. The V and J ends lost 2 bases and 1 base respectively, with 5 bases between them. In DNA, the CDR3 is TGTGCCAGCAGTTACCCCGAGAACACTGAAGCTTTCTTT. It translates to CASSYPENTEAFF.

The table lists this clonotype with a few counts. The chain joins TRBV19 to TRBJ2-7; 14 bases line up with TRBD2. J gave up 5 bases and V 7 bases, and 7 bases lay outside the gene matches. Germline V gene lookup returns CDR1 LNHDA and CDR2 SQIVND (reference sequence). This CDR3 contains 15 residues. CDR3: CASTPGLAGDDEQYF. CDR3 bases: TGTGCCAGTACCCCGGGACTAGCGGGAGATGACGAGCAGTACTTC. The full variable domain, in which reference TRBV19 and TRBJ2-7 provide the parts outside the CDR3, is DGGITQSPKYLFRKEGQNVTLSCEQNLNHDAMYWYRQDPGQGLRLIYYSQIVNDFQKGDIAEGYSVSREKKESFPLTVTSAQKNPTAFYLCASTPGLAGDDEQYFGPGTRLTVT.

This clonotype occurred many times. The V call is TRBV7-9, the J call TRBJ1-2, with D hard to call. The V and J ends lost 1 base and 4 bases respectively, with 13 bases between them. Germline CDR1 is SEHNR and CDR2 is FQNEAQ (reference sequence). The CDR3 extends over 15 amino acids. CDR3 in amino acids: CASSLGSRDPYGYTF. CDR3 bases: TGTGCCAGCAGCTTAGGTAGCCGGGATCCCTATGGCTACACCTTC. Using reference TRBV7-9 and TRBJ1-2 for the parts outside the CDR3, the full variable domain is DTGVSQNPRHKITKRGQNVTFRCDPISEHNRLYWYRQTLGQGPEFLTYFQNEAQLEKSRLLSDRFSAERPKGSFSTLEIQRTEQGDSAMYLCASSLGSRDPYGYTFGSGTRLTVV.

This clonotype was observed a few times. The chain joins TRBV7-9 to TRBJ1-2, with 9 bases aligning to TRBD1. CDR1 is SEHNR and CDR2 is FQNEAQ in the germline V gene (reference sequence). The ends lost 3 bases at V and 4 bases at J; junction bases unmatched: 12. This CDR3 has 17 residues. The chain's CDR3 is CASSLARYRGRIYGYTF. CDR3 bases: TGTGCCAGCAGCTTGGCTAGGTACAGGGGGCGCATCTATGGCTACACCTTC.

The chain combines TRBV6-6 with TRBJ2-7, with D possibly being TRBD2 (6 bases). Germline CDR1 reads MNHNY; CDR2 reads SVGAGI (reference sequence). The CDR3 totals 14 residues. Between the trimmed V and J ends, which lost 5 bases and 1 base, there was a span of 12 bases. The CDR3 DNA follows: TGTGCCAGCAGTATATATAGCGGATCCTACGAGCAGTACTTC. This sequence encodes CASSIYSGSYEQYF.

Details on this clonotype: This could be a read error, since a much larger clone is one nucleotide away. The J gene is TRBJ1-5, the V gene TRBV2; D is unclear. Trimming removed 8 bases from V and 3 bases from J, with 11 bases in between. Per the germline V gene, CDR1 is SNHLY and CDR2 is FYNNEI. CDR3 length equals 13 residues. Here the CDR3 reads CASQAEYNQPQHF. Here the CDR3 DNA reads TGTGCCAGCCAAGCAGAATACAATCAGCCCCAGCATTTT.

The chain uses TRBV2 and TRBJ2-7; 7 bases fit TRBD2. The length of the CDR3 is 11 residues. CDR1 and CDR2 (germline): SNHLY, FYNNEI. V lost 5 bases and J lost 9; bases outside the gene matches: 4. CDR3 nucleotides: TGTGCCAGCAGTTTAGGGAGGGGGCAGTACTTC. Its protein product is CASSLGRGQYF.

This clonotype is large. CDR3 nucleotides: TGTGCCAGCAGTGAAGCAGTGCAGGATCGGGGCTACACCTTC. The encoded protein is CASSEAVQDRGYTF. V and J are TRBV2 and TRBJ1-2; D ambiguous. Per germline, CDR1 SNHLY and CDR2 FYNNEI. Trimming took 0 bases from V and 8 from J, leaving 13 bases between them. There are 14 residues in the CDR3. The whole variable domain, remainder taken from reference TRBV2 and TRBJ1-2, is EPEVTQTPSHQVTQMGQEVILRCVPISNHLYFYWYRQILGQKVEFLVSFYNNEISEKSEIFDDQFSVERPDGSNFTLKIRSTKLEDSAMYFCASSEAVQDRGYTFGSGTRLTVV.

About this clonotype: An end of the junction does not agree with germline; a read error may underlie this. The V call is TRBV11-2, the J call TRBJ2-5; possibly TRBD1 for D (6 bases). Germline CDR1 is SGHAT and CDR2 is FQNNGV. This CDR3 is built from 16 residues. The CDR3 loop reads CASSLDYRQAKETRYF. The CDR3 DNA is TGTGCCAGCAGCTTAGATTATAGACAGGCAAAAGAGACCCGGTACTTC. Supplemented by reference TRBV11-2 and TRBJ2-5, the full variable domain reads EAGVAQSPRYKIIEKRQSVAFWCNPISGHATLYWYQQILGQGPKLLIQFQNNGVVDDSQLPKDRFSAERLKGVDSTLKIQPAKLEDSAVYLCASSLDYRQAKETRYFGPGTRLLVL.

This clonotype has more than one count but fewer than ten. The chain uses TRBV5-4 and TRBJ1-4; weak D call: TRBD1 (6 bases). Per the germline V gene, CDR1 is SGHNT and CDR2 is YYREEE (reference sequence). V lost 2 bases and J lost 8, with 13 bases in between. CDR3 length equals 14 residues. CDR3 residues: CASSFRGVGEKLFF. CDR3 bases: TGTGCCAGCAGCTTTAGGGGGGTAGGCGAAAAACTGTTTTTT.

As regards this clonotype: This may arise from a read error, as a much more abundant clone is one base away. The rearrangement links TRBV19 to TRBJ2-7, with 8 bases aligning to TRBD1. With V trimmed by 6 bases and J by 1 base, 8 bases remained unmatched. Per germline, CDR1 LNHDA and CDR2 SQIVND (reference sequence). CDR3 length equals 15 residues. The CDR3 DNA reads as TGTGCCAGTAGCCCCCGCGGACAGGGATCCTACGAGCAGTACTTC. It codes for CASSPRGQGSYEQYF. Together with reference TRBV19 and TRBJ2-7, the CDR3 gives the full variable domain: DGGITQSPKYLFRKEGQNVTLSCEQNLNHDAMYWYRQDPGQGLRLIYYSQIVNDFQKGDIAEGYSVSREKKESFPLTVTSAQKNPTAFYLCASSPRGQGSYEQYFGPGTRLTVT.

This clonotype was seen only a few times. This chain connects TRBV19 to TRBJ2-7; the D gene could be TRBD1 or TRBD2 (5 bases each). The CDR3 length is 15 residues. Germline lookup yields CDR1 LNHDA and CDR2 SQIVND (reference sequence). Deletions cut 1 base from V and 4 bases from J, with 14 bases between. The CDR3 bases are TGTGCCAGTAGTATAGGGGGGAGTAGTGGATACGAGCAGTACTTC. Its translation is CASSIGGSSGYEQYF.

This clonotype occurred a few times. The CDR3 nucleotides are TGTGCCAGCAGTTTAAGTCGCGGTCCCAATCAGCCCCAGCATTTT. It translates to CASSLSRGPNQPQHF. The V gene is TRBV12-3 or TRBV12-4, the J gene TRBJ1-5, with D uncertain. This CDR3 spans 15 amino acids. The V and J ends lost 2 bases and 3 bases respectively, with 11 bases between them.

The rearrangement uses TRBV24-1 and TRBJ1-5, with D possibly matching TRBD1 (6 bases). The CDR3 is 14 residues long. Trimming took off 4 bases at V and 2 bases at J, with 8 bases between the two ends. The V gene's germline CDR1 is KGHDR and CDR2 SFDVKD. The DNA for the CDR3 is TGTGCCACCAGTGAGGGGGGCCGCAATCAGCCCCAGCATTTT. It specifies CATSEGGRNQPQHF.

Concerning this clonotype itself: Possible read error: a much larger clone is one base away. The rearrangement links TRBV2 to TRBJ2-7; 8 nucleotides align to TRBD2. The CDR3 spans 14 residues. Germline V lookup: CDR1 SNHLY, CDR2 FYNNEI. V dropped 3 bases and J dropped 7; count of bases not matched to a gene: 8. The DNA of the CDR3 is TGTGCCAGCAGTGACGGAAATAGCGGGATGGAGCAGTACTTC. It yields the protein CASSDGNSGMEQYF.

This sequence joins TRBV7-8 and TRBJ2-5, with 7 positions matching TRBD1. V shed 3 bases and J 5 bases; nucleotides not matched to a gene: 6. This CDR3 comprises 14 residues. Per the germline V gene, CDR1 is SGHVS and CDR2 is FQNEAQ. CDR3 amino acids: CASSFGTVRETQYF. The CDR3 nucleotides read TGTGCCAGCAGCTTTGGGACAGTAAGGGAGACCCAGTACTTC.

The chain couples TRBV5-1 to TRBJ2-7, with unresolved D. CDR3 length: 14 amino acids. From germline, CDR1 is SGHRS and CDR2 YFSETQ. With 2 bases removed from V and 5 bases from J, the gap between germline ends came to 14 bases. This chain's CDR3 is CASSLSSFPHEQYF. The CDR3 DNA follows: TGCGCCAGCAGCTTATCGTCCTTTCCCCACGAGCAGTACTTC. The entire variable domain, with the rest obtained from reference TRBV5-1 and TRBJ2-7, is as follows: KAGVTQTPRYLIKTRGQQVTLSCSPISGHRSVSWYQQTPGQGLQFLFEYFSETQRNKGNFPGRFSGRQFSNSRSEMNVSTLELGDSALYLCASSLSSFPHEQYFGPGTRLTVT.

On this clonotype: An end of the junction differs from the germline gene, which may be a read error. V gene TRBV12-3 or TRBV12-4 combines with J gene TRBJ1-4; possibly TRBD1 for D (6 bases). The CDR3 spans 15 residues. The CDR3 sequence is CASSLEGGQNEKLFF. CDR3 nucleotide sequence: TGCGCCAGCAGCTTGGAAGGGGGGCAAAACGAAAAACTGTTTTTT.

This clonotype appeared a few times. The rearrangement uses TRBV10-3 and TRBJ1-1; 7 bases align to TRBD1. The CDR3 has 13 residues. J lost 2 bases, V lost 6 bases, and 3 bases had no gene match. Germline V gene lookup returns CDR1 ENHRY and CDR2 SYGVKD. The CDR3 protein is CAIRGQINTEAFF. Here the CDR3 DNA reads TGTGCCATCAGGGGACAGATAAACACTGAAGCTTTCTTT.

This clonotype was picked up a small number of times. The V and J genes are TRBV13 and TRBJ1-5; no reliable D call. Trimming pared 0 bases from V and 9 bases from J, leaving 12 bases between. The CDR3 contains 14 residues. Germline V CDR1 and CDR2: PRHDT, FYEKMQ (reference sequence). The CDR3 sequence: CASSLGQSGGPQHF. In DNA, the CDR3 is TGTGCCAGCAGCTTAGGACAGTCGGGCGGGCCCCAGCATTTT. The whole variable domain, remainder taken from reference TRBV13 and TRBJ1-5, is AAGVIQSPRHLIKEKRETATLKCYPIPRHDTVYWYQQGPGQDPQFLISFYEKMQSDKGSIPDRFSAQQFSDYHSELNMSSLELGDSALYFCASSLGQSGGPQHFGDGTRLSIL.

The CDR3 spells CASSSGTGYGRIYGYTF. The CDR3 coding sequence is TGTGCCAGCAGTTCCGGGACAGGGTATGGTCGTATCTATGGCTACACCTTC. The rearrangement links TRBV25-1 to TRBJ1-2, with 9 bases that match TRBD1. This CDR3 region has 17 residues. Germline V CDR1 and CDR2: MGHDK, SYGVNS. J was trimmed by 4 bases and V by 5 bases; bases with no gene match: 14.

This chain links TRBV7-2 with TRBJ1-5; no reliable D call. CDR1 is SGHTA, CDR2 FQGNSA, per germline. This CDR3 contains 16 residues. The V gene lost 1 base and the J gene lost 5 bases, with 15 bases spanning the gap. CDR3 in DNA: TGTGCCAGCAGCTTAGGGGCCGGGGTTCCGGATCAGCCCCAGCATTTT. Protein: CASSLGAGVPDQPQHF.

The V and J genes are TRBV7-9 and TRBJ1-1; D ambiguous. V lost 5 bases and J 0 bases, leaving 7 bases between the germline ends. The CDR3 has 13 residues. Germline CDR1 SEHNR, CDR2 FQNEAQ (reference sequence). The CDR3 spells CASSQAVNTEAFF. The CDR3, as DNA: TGTGCCAGCAGCCAGGCGGTGAACACTGAAGCTTTCTTT.

J is TRBJ1-1 and V is TRBV13; 7 nucleotides match TRBD1. The V gene end was trimmed by 5 bases and the J gene end by 4 bases; junction bases not matched to a gene: 7. CDR3 length equals 14 residues. CDR1 is PRHDT, CDR2 FYEKMQ, per germline (reference sequence). CDR3 DNA: TGTGCCAGCAGCCGTGGACAGGCGGGCACTGAAGCTTTCTTT. This translates into CASSRGQAGTEAFF. The full variable domain, in which reference TRBV13 and TRBJ1-1 provide the parts outside the CDR3, is AAGVIQSPRHLIKEKRETATLKCYPIPRHDTVYWYQQGPGQDPQFLISFYEKMQSDKGSIPDRFSAQQFSDYHSELNMSSLELGDSALYFCASSRGQAGTEAFFGQGTRLTVV.

This clonotype came up a few times. The J gene is TRBJ1-1, the V gene TRBV20-1; TRBD1 agrees at 7 bases. This CDR3 contains 14 residues. Germline CDR1 and CDR2: DFQATT and SNEGSKA (reference sequence). J gave up 3 bases and V 0 bases, and 4 bases lay outside the gene matches. The CDR3 reads CSAREGRGDTEAFF. CDR3 coding DNA: TGCAGTGCTAGAGAGGGCAGGGGGGACACTGAAGCTTTCTTT.

This clonotype was found a few times. The chain employs TRBV14 and TRBJ1-1; D ambiguous. The CDR3 loop spans 14 amino acids. V lost 1 base and J lost 2, with 8 bases in between. Germline CDR1 is SGHDN and CDR2 is FVKESK. The CDR3 sequence: CASSQGQLNTEAFF. The CDR3 nucleotides are TGTGCCAGCAGCCAAGGACAACTCAACACTGAAGCTTTCTTT.

This clonotype was picked up many times. One end of the junction fails to match germline, which may point to a read error. J is TRBJ2-7 and V is TRBV7-9, with TRBD1 matching 9 bases. The CDR3 has 15 amino acids. CDR1 SEHNR and CDR2 FQNEAQ come from the germline V gene (reference sequence). In DNA form, the CDR3 reads TGCGCCAGCAGCCAGATGGGACAGGGCTCCTACGAGCAGTACTTC. It codes for CASSQMGQGSYEQYF.